This T cell receptor beta chain was profiled in a study of blood T cell repertoires in COVID-19. Study at large: Samples came from the United States, Italy and Spain, spanning acute and convalescent COVID-19. PBMCs, B-cell-depleted T cells, or T cells provided the cDNA or gDNA that made up the material.

The CDR3 consists of 13 residues. CDR1 is SGHTA and CDR2 is FQGNSA in the germline V gene. With V trimmed by 5 bases and J by 12 bases, 11 bases remained unmatched. In the original analysis: The assay estimated nucleated cells by amplifying reference gene primers. Sequenced by immunoSEQ multiplex PCR; TCRdb stores in-frame clones only, minus some. The V and J calls and clone size come from that table; D and trimming were worked out from the DNA. Found here are more than 70,000 clones, 80% to 90% of them singletons; the top ten hold less than 9.5%. This clonotype originated in a man in his sixties with acute or convalescent COVID-19. This chain connects TRBV7-2 to TRBJ2-3; 7 bases map to TRBD2. Sequenced sample: peripheral blood. CDR3 in amino acids: CASSPPWGGPQYF. The CDR3 nucleotides are TGTGCCAGCAGCCCCCCTTGGGGGGGACCCCAGTATTTT.